The sequence of this T cell receptor (beta chain) was determined in a study of Ad26.COV2.S vaccination and SARS-CoV-2 variants. Looking at the study overall: Intramuscularly, Ad26.COV2.S was given either once or twice, 56 days apart.

Points from the study as a whole: TCR breadth and depth analyses may have underestimated total T cell responses. Non-spike TCR breadth did not differ much between vaccine and placebo recipients.

The sample holds one count of this clone. As yet, its antigen is unknown. CDR1 and CDR2 (germline): SGHAT, FQNNGV. The CDR3 is 15 amino acids. The V segment lost 5 bases and the J segment 4 bases; nucleotides outside the gene matches: 10. Treatment given: around 19 received Ad26.COV2.S at low or high dose, single or two shots; 5 received placebo; per-sample allocation not given. The samples date from day 63 after the first vaccine or placebo injection. The study used a vaccine consisting of an Ad26 vector that expressed Wuhan-strain SARS-CoV-2 spike. Assay used: immunoSEQ multiplex PCR; TCRdb lists only in-frame clones, some missing. The table lists about 350,000 clones, about nine tenths of them singletons.

This receptor was taken from a person between 18 and 65 years old who received the Ad26.COV2.S COVID-19 vaccine or a placebo. The rearrangement uses TRBV11-2 and TRBJ1-2; 7 bases are shared with TRBD1. The starting material was peripheral blood, obtained in a trial of Ad26.COV2.S vaccine versus placebo. The DNA for the CDR3 is TGTGCCAGCAGCGTAAACAGGGGATCGGGCTATGGCTACACCTTC. Encoded protein: CASSVNRGSGYGYTF.